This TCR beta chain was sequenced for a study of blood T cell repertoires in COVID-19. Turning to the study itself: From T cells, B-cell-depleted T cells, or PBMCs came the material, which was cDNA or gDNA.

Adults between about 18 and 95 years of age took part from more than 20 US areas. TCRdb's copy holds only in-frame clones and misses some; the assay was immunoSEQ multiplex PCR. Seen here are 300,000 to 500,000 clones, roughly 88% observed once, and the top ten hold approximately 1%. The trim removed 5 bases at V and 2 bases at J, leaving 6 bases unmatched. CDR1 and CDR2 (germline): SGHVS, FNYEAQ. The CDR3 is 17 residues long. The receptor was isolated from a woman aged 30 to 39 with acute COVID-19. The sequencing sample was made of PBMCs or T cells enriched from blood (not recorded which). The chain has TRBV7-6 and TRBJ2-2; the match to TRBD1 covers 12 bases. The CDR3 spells CASSRSGQGANTGELFF. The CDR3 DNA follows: TGTGCCAGCAGCCGTTCGGGACAGGGGGCAAACACCGGGGAGCTGTTTTTT.